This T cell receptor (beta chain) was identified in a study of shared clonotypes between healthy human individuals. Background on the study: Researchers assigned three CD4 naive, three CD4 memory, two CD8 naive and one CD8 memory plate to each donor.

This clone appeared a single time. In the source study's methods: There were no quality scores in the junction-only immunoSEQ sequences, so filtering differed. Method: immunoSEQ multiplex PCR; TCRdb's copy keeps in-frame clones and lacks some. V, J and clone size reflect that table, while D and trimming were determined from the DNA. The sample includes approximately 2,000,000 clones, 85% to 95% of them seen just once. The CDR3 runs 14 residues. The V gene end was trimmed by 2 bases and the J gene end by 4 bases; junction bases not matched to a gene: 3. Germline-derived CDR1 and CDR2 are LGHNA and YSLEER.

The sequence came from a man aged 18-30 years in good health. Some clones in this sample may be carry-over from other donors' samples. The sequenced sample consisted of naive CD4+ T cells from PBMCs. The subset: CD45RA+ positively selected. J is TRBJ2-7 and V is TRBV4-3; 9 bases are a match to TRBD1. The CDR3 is CASSQRTGDYEQYF. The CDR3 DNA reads TGCGCCAGCAGCCAACGGACAGGGGATTACGAGCAGTACTTC.